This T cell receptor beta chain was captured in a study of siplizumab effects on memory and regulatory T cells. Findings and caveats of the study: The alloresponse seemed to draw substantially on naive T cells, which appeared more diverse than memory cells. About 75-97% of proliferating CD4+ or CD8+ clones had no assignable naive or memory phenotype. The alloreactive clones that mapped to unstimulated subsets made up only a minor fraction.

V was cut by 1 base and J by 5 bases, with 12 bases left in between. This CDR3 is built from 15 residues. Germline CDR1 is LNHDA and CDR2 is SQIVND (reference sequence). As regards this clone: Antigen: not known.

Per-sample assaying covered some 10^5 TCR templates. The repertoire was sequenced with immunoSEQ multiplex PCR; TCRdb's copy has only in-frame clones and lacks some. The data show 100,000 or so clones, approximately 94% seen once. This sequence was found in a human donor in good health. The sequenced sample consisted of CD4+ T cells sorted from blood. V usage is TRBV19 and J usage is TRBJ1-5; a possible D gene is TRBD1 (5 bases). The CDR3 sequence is CASSIGFGGDQPQHF. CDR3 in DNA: TGTGCCAGTAGTATAGGGTTCGGGGGGGATCAGCCCCAGCATTTT.